The rows below give T cell receptor beta chains drawn from one sample of a study of blood T cell repertoires in COVID-19. TCRdb keeps only in-frame clones here, not all; method: immunoSEQ multiplex PCR. The sample yields roughly 80,000 clones, around 83% seen once. Material: peripheral blood. The receptors derive from a woman aged 55-69 years with acute or convalescent COVID-19. Both conserved end residues are part of each CDR3. The order of the fields is V gene, D gene, clone size, J gene, CDR3 protein, CDR3 DNA. The D gene is left open where the match is weak. Part of the rows lack a size; the others show once, few, many or a class for expanded clones.

V gene: TRBV6-5
D gene: -
clone size: -
J gene: TRBJ1-2
CDR3 protein: CASSPAQVNNYGYTF
CDR3 DNA: TGTGCCAGCAGCCCCGCTCAGGTCAATAACTATGGCTACACCTTC

V gene: TRBV5-1
D gene: TRBD1
clone size: -
J gene: TRBJ2-2
CDR3 protein: CASSYAGGPAGELFF
CDR3 DNA: TGCGCCAGCAGCTATGCAGGGGGCCCTGCCGGGGAGCTGTTTTTT

V gene: TRBV2
D gene: -
clone size: -
J gene: TRBJ1-1
CDR3 protein: CASSEESGRFRGTEAFF
CDR3 DNA: TGTGCCAGCAGTGAAGAGTCAGGGAGGTTTAGGGGCACTGAAGCTTTCTTT

V gene: TRBV7-8
D gene: -
clone size: -
J gene: TRBJ1-2
CDR3 protein: CASSLSRAYSGYTF
CDR3 DNA: TGTGCCAGCAGCTTAAGCAGGGCCTATTCTGGCTACACCTTC

V gene: TRBV19
D gene: -
clone size: -
J gene: TRBJ2-1
CDR3 protein: CASSIQGSNNEQFF
CDR3 DNA: TGTGCCAGTAGTATCCAGGGGTCCAACAATGAGCAGTTCTTC

V gene: TRBV18
D gene: -
clone size: few
J gene: TRBJ2-7
CDR3 protein: CASSPIERGEQYF
CDR3 DNA: TGTGCCAGCTCACCAATCGAACGAGGGGAGCAGTACTTC

V gene: TRBV19
D gene: -
clone size: -
J gene: TRBJ1-5
CDR3 protein: CASSGGTLSNQPQHF
CDR3 DNA: TGTGCCAGTAGTGGTGGGACACTTAGCAATCAGCCCCAGCATTTT

V gene: TRBV11-3
D gene: TRBD2
clone size: -
J gene: TRBJ2-7
CDR3 protein: CASSLGGSSYEQYF
CDR3 DNA: TGTGCCAGCAGCTTAGGCGGGAGCTCCTACGAGCAGTACTTC

V gene: TRBV5-6
D gene: TRBD1
clone size: once
J gene: TRBJ1-6
CDR3 protein: CASSRTGGKYNSPLHF
CDR3 DNA: TGTGCCAGCAGCCGCACAGGGGGCAAGTATAATTCACCCCTCCACTTT

V gene: TRBV7-2
D gene: TRBD2
clone size: -
J gene: TRBJ2-1
CDR3 protein: CASSPAGSSYNEQFF
CDR3 DNA: TGTGCCAGCAGCCCAGCGGGGAGCTCCTACAATGAGCAGTTCTTC

V gene: TRBV25-1
D gene: -
clone size: few
J gene: TRBJ1-1
CDR3 protein: CASSEYGSTEAFF
CDR3 DNA: TGTGCCAGCAGTGAATATGGCAGCACTGAAGCTTTCTTT

V gene: TRBV6-5
D gene: TRBD1
clone size: -
J gene: TRBJ1-2
CDR3 protein: CASSDSGGLGGYTF
CDR3 DNA: TGTGCCAGCAGTGACTCAGGGGGCTTGGGTGGCTACACCTTC

V gene: TRBV9
D gene: TRBD2
clone size: once
J gene: TRBJ2-7
CDR3 protein: CASSRGSGGYEQYF
CDR3 DNA: TGTGCCAGCAGCAGGGGTAGCGGGGGCTACGAGCAGTACTTC

V gene: TRBV6-5
D gene: TRBD1
clone size: -
J gene: TRBJ1-1
CDR3 protein: CASSYGDRANTEAFF
CDR3 DNA: TGTGCCAGCAGTTACGGGGACAGAGCAAACACTGAAGCTTTCTTT

V gene: TRBV5-6
D gene: -
clone size: once
J gene: TRBJ1-3
CDR3 protein: CASSLATASGNTIYF
CDR3 DNA: TGTGCCAGCAGCTTGGCGACAGCCTCTGGAAACACCATATATTTT

V gene: TRBV7-2
D gene: -
clone size: -
J gene: TRBJ1-3
CDR3 protein: CASSQQWSSGNTIYF
CDR3 DNA: TGTGCCAGCAGCCAGCAGTGGAGCTCTGGAAACACCATATATTTT

V gene: TRBV7-9
D gene: -
clone size: -
J gene: TRBJ2-1
CDR3 protein: CASSFAGQNNEQFF
CDR3 DNA: TGTGCCAGCAGCTTTGCGGGGCAAAACAATGAGCAGTTCTTC

V gene: TRBV29-1
D gene: TRBD1
clone size: -
J gene: TRBJ1-1
CDR3 protein: CSALGGQWDTEAFF
CDR3 DNA: TGCAGCGCCCTAGGGGGACAGTGGGACACTGAAGCTTTCTTT

V gene: TRBV11-2
D gene: TRBD2
clone size: -
J gene: TRBJ2-7
CDR3 protein: CASSLGGPSGGSYEQYF
CDR3 DNA: TGTGCCAGCAGCTTAGGAGGGCCCAGCGGGGGCTCCTACGAGCAGTACTTC

V gene: TRBV9
D gene: -
clone size: -
J gene: TRBJ1-2
CDR3 protein: CASSRGQTYGYTF
CDR3 DNA: TGTGCCAGCAGCCGGGGTCAGACCTATGGCTACACCTTC

V gene: TRBV2
D gene: -
clone size: -
J gene: TRBJ1-2
CDR3 protein: CASSDQRYGYTF
CDR3 DNA: TGTGCCAGCAGTGATCAGCGTTATGGCTACACCTTC

V gene: TRBV28
D gene: TRBD1
clone size: -
J gene: TRBJ1-5
CDR3 protein: CASNGQARQPQHF
CDR3 DNA: TGTGCCAGCAACGGACAGGCCCGCCAGCCCCAGCATTTT

V gene: TRBV25-1
D gene: -
clone size: -
J gene: TRBJ1-2
CDR3 protein: CASTHSGVYGYTF
CDR3 DNA: TGTGCCAGCACCCACTCCGGGGTCTATGGCTACACCTTC

V gene: TRBV7-9
D gene: -
clone size: -
J gene: TRBJ1-1
CDR3 protein: CASSLGPGGTEAFF
CDR3 DNA: TGTGCCAGCAGCCTGGGACCGGGAGGCACTGAAGCTTTCTTT

V gene: TRBV27
D gene: -
clone size: -
J gene: TRBJ1-6
CDR3 protein: CASSPPGGNFNSPLHF
CDR3 DNA: TGTGCCAGCAGCCCACCAGGCGGGAACTTTAATTCACCCCTCCACTTT

V gene: TRBV5-1
D gene: -
clone size: -
J gene: TRBJ1-2
CDR3 protein: CASSLAPQANYGYTF
CDR3 DNA: TGCGCCAGCAGCTTGGCCCCGCAGGCGAACTATGGCTACACCTTC

V gene: TRBV7-9
D gene: TRBD1
clone size: -
J gene: TRBJ1-2
CDR3 protein: CASSWGTGPYGYTF
CDR3 DNA: TGTGCCAGCAGCTGGGGGACAGGGCCCTATGGCTACACCTTC

V gene: TRBV11-2
D gene: -
clone size: once
J gene: TRBJ1-1
CDR3 protein: CASSLVGGGTEAFF
CDR3 DNA: TGTGCCAGCAGCTTAGTTGGGGGGGGCACTGAAGCTTTCTTT

V gene: TRBV7-8
D gene: TRBD1
clone size: -
J gene: TRBJ1-2
CDR3 protein: CASSSDLGQGASPAGYTF
CDR3 DNA: TGTGCCAGCAGCTCCGACCTAGGACAGGGGGCTTCTCCGGCTGGCTACACCTTC

V gene: TRBV12-3/TRBV12-4
D gene: TRBD1
clone size: -
J gene: TRBJ1-1
CDR3 protein: CASSRDRAGEAFF
CDR3 DNA: TGTGCCAGCAGCCGGGACAGGGCTGGTGAAGCTTTCTTT

V gene: TRBV11-2
D gene: TRBD2
clone size: once
J gene: TRBJ2-3
CDR3 protein: CASSVRLASDTQYF
CDR3 DNA: TGTGCCAGCAGCGTTAGACTAGCTTCAGATACGCAGTATTTT

V gene: TRBV4-3
D gene: TRBD1
clone size: -
J gene: TRBJ1-2
CDR3 protein: CASSRGTGATHEGYTF
CDR3 DNA: TGCGCCAGCAGCCGTGGGACAGGGGCCACCCATGAGGGCTACACCTTC